This TCR beta chain was retrieved from a study of shared clonotypes between healthy human individuals. Study overall: Three plates each covered CD4 naive and memory; CD8 naive two, CD8 memory one.

V lost 4 bases to trimming and J lost 0 bases; unmatched junction nucleotides: 7. Germline V gene sequence: CDR1 SQVTM, CDR2 ANQGSEA. The CDR3 has 17 amino acids. This clone appeared many times. Distinct nucleotide sequences in the sample also encode this CDR3. The data were produced by immunoSEQ multiplex PCR, yet TCRdb's version contains in-frame clones alone and is incomplete. The table includes millions of clones, roughly 96% detected once. The donors, all of them Caucasian adults, lived in Nashville, Tennessee. The V call is TRBV29-1, the J call TRBJ1-5; 12 bases are a match to TRBD1. This TCR was sampled from a man between 18 and 29 years old in good health. Sequenced sample: naive CD4+ T cells sorted from blood. The subset is: CD45RA+ positively selected. CDR3 nucleotides: TGCAGCGTTGCCGGGACAGGGGGCTCATCTAGCAATCAGCCCCAGCATTTT. This translates into CSVAGTGGSSSNQPQHF. The full variable domain, rest sourced from reference TRBV29-1 and TRBJ1-5, is SAVISQKPSRDICQRGTSLTIQCQVDSQVTMMFWYRQQPGQSLTLIATANQGSEATYESGFVIDKFPISRPNLTFSTLTVSNMSPEDSSIYLCSVAGTGGSSSNQPQHFGDGTRLSIL.